The next 32 T cell receptor beta chains were all read from a single sample in a study of siplizumab effects on memory and regulatory T cells (dated by TCRdb to between 2018 and 2021). Preparation of the library involved the immunoSEQ multiplex PCR assay. Drawn from immuneACCESS, this table holds only the in-frame rearrangements with V and J called that TCRdb kept. Clones are partly lost; checked studies trace under half to an unresolved V gene and leave the rest unexplained. Here the sample has roughly 100,000 clones; 90% to 95% occur a single time. The ten top clones hold 6% to 7% of the sample. The specimen sequenced was CD8+ T cells sorted from blood. These receptors originate from a human donor in good health.

The chain uses TRBV9 and TRBJ2-3; weak D call: TRBD2 (5 bases). CDR1 and CDR2 from the germline V gene are SGDLS and YYNGEE. The CDR3 has 15 residues. V was pared by 0 bases and J by 5 bases, with 13 bases between. The CDR3 coding sequence is TGTGCCAGCAGCGTAGTGGCTAGCCGGGGAGATACGCAGTATTTT. Translated, it gives CASSVVASRGDTQYF.

The CDR3 is CASSHGTGGNTIYF. CDR3 DNA: TGTGCCAGCAGCCACGGGACAGGGGGAAACACCATATATTTT. J is TRBJ1-3 and V is TRBV13, with TRBD1 matching 9 bases. Trimming cost V 5 bases and J 4 bases; bases outside gene matches: 3. Germline CDR1 and CDR2: PRHDT and FYEKMQ (reference sequence). The length of the CDR3 is 14 residues.

This clone was observed once. The rearrangement uses TRBV28 and TRBJ2-7, with 7 bases aligning to TRBD1. From germline, CDR1 is MDHEN and CDR2 SYDVKM. The trim removed 3 bases at V and 3 bases at J, leaving 8 bases unmatched. There are 15 residues in the CDR3. The CDR3 region has the DNA TGTGCCAGCAGTTTGTGGACAGGAGCGAGCTACGAGCAGTACTTC. It translates to CASSLWTGASYEQYF.

The V call is TRBV7-2, the J call TRBJ2-1; D possibly corresponds to TRBD2 (5 bases). The germline V and J ends were trimmed by 5 bases and 4 bases, with 15 bases remaining between them. The CDR3 contains 15 residues. Looked up from germline, CDR1 is SGHTA and CDR2 is FQGNSA. CDR3 residues: CASSERGLRYNEQFF. DNA for the CDR3: TGTGCCAGCAGCGAAAGAGGGTTGCGGTACAATGAGCAGTTCTTC.

This chain connects TRBV6-6 to TRBJ1-6, with a tentative D call TRBD1 (5 bases). V gave up 0 bases and J gave up 7 bases, with 10 bases separating them. The length of the CDR3 is 15 residues. The V gene's germline CDR1 is MNHNY and CDR2 SVGAGI (reference sequence). The CDR3 DNA is TGTGCCAGCAGTTACTCGGTCACAGGAAATTCACCCCTCCACTTT. Protein: CASSYSVTGNSPLHF.

This clone was detected only once. The V call is TRBV11-3, the J call TRBJ2-1; 13 bases fit TRBD2. Trimming at V came to 0 bases and at J to 5 bases, leaving 1 base not matched to a gene. The CDR3 loop spans 16 amino acids. Per germline, CDR1 SGHNT and CDR2 YENEEA. The CDR3 here is CASSLDGTSGNNEQFF. The CDR3 DNA reads as TGTGCCAGCAGCTTAGATGGGACTAGCGGGAACAATGAGCAGTTCTTC.

The chain joins TRBV7-9 to TRBJ2-3; either TRBD1 or TRBD2 may supply D (5 bases each). The length of the CDR3 is 14 residues. Germline-derived CDR1 and CDR2 are SEHNR and FQNEAQ (reference sequence). The V end lost 5 bases, the J end lost 7 bases, and 16 bases lay between the germline ends. CDR3 region: CASSPGTPQNTQYF. CDR3 nucleotide sequence: TGTGCCAGCAGCCCAGGGACGCCACAAAATACGCAGTATTTT. The variable domain in full, completed from reference TRBV7-9 and TRBJ2-3, reads DTGVSQNPRHKITKRGQNVTFRCDPISEHNRLYWYRQTLGQGPEFLTYFQNEAQLEKSRLLSDRFSAERPKGSFSTLEIQRTEQGDSAMYLCASSPGTPQNTQYFGPGTRLTVL.

The gene calls are TRBV5-6 and TRBJ2-2; 13 bases map to TRBD2. V shed 2 bases, J shed 8 bases, and the junction held 3 bases outside the gene matches. CDR1 is SGHDT, CDR2 YYEEEE, per germline. The CDR3 has 15 residues. The DNA of the CDR3 is TGTGCCAGCAGCTTTGGACTAGCGGGAGCGGGGGAGCTGTTTTTT. Its protein is CASSFGLAGAGELFF. The full variable domain, completed using reference TRBV5-6 and TRBJ2-2, is DAGVTQSPTHLIKTRGQQVTLRCSPKSGHDTVSWYQQALGQGPQFIFQYYEEEERQRGNFPDRFSGHQFPNYSSELNVNALLLGDSALYLCASSFGLAGAGELFFGEGSRLTVL.

On this clone itself: At one end, the junction sequence differs from germline, possibly due to a read error. The chain couples TRBV7-7 to TRBJ1-5; 7 bases map to TRBD1. The germline V gene has CDR1 SSHAT and CDR2 FNYEAQ (reference sequence). The CDR3 loop spans 20 amino acids. Here the CDR3 DNA reads TGTGCTAGCAGCTTATTAGACCAGGGGGGAGGAACGTATAGCAATCAGCCCCAGCATTTT. Protein sequence: CASSLLDQGGGTYSNQPQHF.

The chain carries TRBV4-1 and TRBJ2-2; D may be TRBD1 (5 bases). Trimming stripped 0 bases from V and 1 base from J, with 9 bases between. CDR1 is MGHRA, CDR2 YSYEKL, per germline. CDR3 length equals 16 residues. The CDR3 region has the DNA TGCGCCAGCAGCCAAGATTGGACACTGAACACCGGGGAGCTGTTTTTT. It specifies CASSQDWTLNTGELFF.

This chain links TRBV11-2 with TRBJ2-1; D remains ambiguous. V lost 2 bases and J lost 8, with 1 base in between. Germline CDR1 reads SGHAT; CDR2 reads FQNNGV. The length of the CDR3 is 10 residues. The CDR3 DNA sequence: TGTGCCAGCAGCTTACATGAGCAGTTCTTC. Its protein product is CASSLHEQFF.

The chain employs TRBV19 and TRBJ2-1; D is undetermined. Trimming stripped 1 base from V and 3 bases from J, with 4 bases between. The CDR3 covers 13 residues. Germline assignment: CDR1 LNHDA and CDR2 SQIVND (reference sequence). The CDR3 DNA reads as TGTGCCAGTAGTATAGCGGACTACAATGAGCAGTTCTTC. This gives the protein CASSIADYNEQFF.

V is TRBV7-6 and J is TRBJ2-7; D gene ambiguous. Germline CDR1 and CDR2: SGHVS and FNYEAQ. The CDR3 covers 15 residues. V lost 5 bases, J lost 0 bases, and 14 bases lay in between. The CDR3 sequence is CASSLGVGSSYEQYF. The CDR3, as DNA: TGTGCCAGCAGCCTAGGAGTAGGAAGCTCCTACGAGCAGTACTTC.

The CDR3 here is CASSLPGGSSYNEQFF. The DNA for the CDR3 is TGTGCCAGCAGCTTACCGGGGGGGAGCTCCTACAATGAGCAGTTCTTC. The rearrangement links TRBV11-2 to TRBJ2-1; 8 bases align to TRBD2. Germline values: CDR1 SGHAT, CDR2 FQNNGV. This CDR3 contains 16 residues. With V trimmed by 2 bases and J by 0 bases, 3 bases remained unmatched.

The chain joins TRBV23-1 to TRBJ2-2; 7 positions agree with TRBD2. TRBV23-1 is an ORF for which the function is uncertain. The CDR3 has 17 residues. V lost 1 base and J lost 4; bases outside the gene matches: 9. CDR3 nucleotide sequence: TGCGCCAGCAGTCAATTCGACGGGGGAGGGTCCACCGGGGAGCTGTTTTTT. Translation: CASSQFDGGGSTGELFF.

The CDR3 protein is CASSLNGGYEQYF. The DNA for the CDR3 is TGTGCCAGCAGCCTAAACGGGGGCTACGAGCAGTACTTC. The genes are TRBV13 and TRBJ2-7; D is possibly TRBD2 (6 bases). The germline V gene has CDR1 PRHDT and CDR2 FYEKMQ (reference sequence). Trimming removed 5 bases at V and 3 bases at J, with 11 bases between. The CDR3 is 13 residues long.

The V gene is TRBV9, the J gene TRBJ1-5, with 7 bases identical to TRBD1. In germline, CDR1 is SGDLS, CDR2 YYNGEE. With V trimmed by 0 bases and J by 7 bases, 7 bases remained unmatched. The CDR3 runs 15 residues. This CDR3 is CASSVEGEGAQPQHF. As DNA, the CDR3 is TGTGCCAGCAGCGTAGAAGGGGAGGGGGCCCAGCCCCAGCATTTT.

The chain is built from TRBV11-1 and TRBJ2-7, with 9 bases identical to TRBD1. CDR1 is SGHAT, CDR2 FQDESV, per germline (reference sequence). With V trimmed by 5 bases and J by 4 bases, 9 bases remained unmatched. This CDR3 is built from 15 residues. The CDR3 protein is CASSPHRGLSYEQYF. In nucleotides, the CDR3 is TGTGCCAGCAGCCCCCACAGGGGGCTTTCGTACGAGCAGTACTTC.

V gene TRBV11-2 combines with J gene TRBJ2-5; 12 nucleotides align to TRBD1. The CDR3 extends over 15 amino acids. Germline trimming cut 1 base from V and 5 bases from J; bases unmatched to any gene: 2. Germline V gene lookup returns CDR1 SGHAT and CDR2 FQNNGV. The DNA of the CDR3 is TGTGCCAGCAGCTTAGGCGGGACAGGGGGCGAGACCCAGTACTTC. Its translation: CASSLGGTGGETQYF.

The chain carries TRBV19 and TRBJ2-7; a weak D match, TRBD1 (5 bases). Germline V gene data show CDR1 as LNHDA and CDR2 as SQIVND (reference sequence). V lost 1 base to trimming and J lost 1 base, with 8 bases between them. The CDR3 spans 14 residues. CDR3 protein: CASSIGQGSYEQYF. The CDR3 DNA follows: TGTGCCAGTAGTATAGGCCAGGGATCCTACGAGCAGTACTTC.

J is TRBJ2-7 and V is TRBV7-9, with 7 bases matching TRBD1. The junction had 8 bases not matched to a gene; V was cut back by 7 bases and J by 2 bases. The germline gives CDR1 SEHNR, CDR2 FQNEAQ (reference sequence). The CDR3 covers 14 residues. CDR3 coding DNA: TGTGCCAGCACCGGGATGGGACAGACCTACGAGCAGTACTTC. Protein product: CASTGMGQTYEQYF. Using reference TRBV7-9 and TRBJ2-7 for the parts outside the CDR3, the full variable domain is DTGVSQNPRHKITKRGQNVTFRCDPISEHNRLYWYRQTLGQGPEFLTYFQNEAQLEKSRLLSDRFSAERPKGSFSTLEIQRTEQGDSAMYLCASTGMGQTYEQYFGPGTRLTVT.

This chain links TRBV7-9 with TRBJ1-2; TRBD1 matches 9 bases. The germline gives CDR1 SEHNR, CDR2 FQNEAQ (reference sequence). The CDR3 is 15 residues long. V was pared by 6 bases and J by 2 bases, with 7 bases of the junction left unmatched. CDR3: CASSSPGTGNYGYTF. In DNA form, the CDR3 reads TGTGCCAGCAGTAGTCCCGGGACAGGGAACTATGGCTACACCTTC.

The chain is built from TRBV9 and TRBJ1-2; TRBD1 is a possible D gene (5 bases). V was cut by 3 bases and J by 0 bases, with 12 bases left in between. This CDR3 region has 15 residues. CDR1 and CDR2 (germline): SGDLS, YYNGEE. CDR3 sequence reads: CASSAQDTPNYGYTF. CDR3 nucleotide sequence: TGTGCCAGCAGCGCCCAGGACACCCCTAACTATGGCTACACCTTC.

The chain joins TRBV27 to TRBJ2-7, with D maybe TRBD2 (6 bases). CDR3 length equals 16 residues. CDR1 MNHEY and CDR2 SMNVEV come from the germline V gene (reference sequence). Deletions cut 4 bases from V and 0 bases from J, with 16 bases between. CDR3 amino acids: CASSSRDSGNSYEQYF. The CDR3 bases are TGTGCCAGCAGTTCCAGGGACTCGGGTAACTCCTACGAGCAGTACTTC.

The chain couples TRBV19 to TRBJ2-7; D is possibly TRBD1 (6 bases). The ends were cut back, 4 bases at V and 3 bases at J, with 7 bases in the middle. The CDR3 is 12 amino acids. Germline V gene data show CDR1 as LNHDA and CDR2 as SQIVND (reference sequence). The CDR3 loop reads CASSTGDYEQYF. The CDR3 nucleotides read TGTGCCAGTAGTACAGGGGACTACGAGCAGTACTTC.

The rearrangement links TRBV6-1 to TRBJ1-2, with 9 bases identical to TRBD1. Germline loops: CDR1 MNHNS, CDR2 SASEGT. The CDR3 totals 15 residues. Trimming at V came to 4 bases and at J to 5 bases, leaving 8 bases not matched to a gene. CDR3 residues: CASSVITGTGYGYTF. The CDR3 nucleotides read TGTGCCAGCAGTGTAATCACCGGGACAGGGTATGGCTACACCTTC.

This clone was seen once. V and J are TRBV30 and TRBJ2-1; no clear D gene. The CDR3 runs to 13 residues. Between the trimmed V and J ends, which lost 6 bases and 2 bases, there was a span of 11 bases. Germline V gene lookup returns CDR1 GTSNPN and CDR2 SVGIG (reference sequence). The CDR3 nucleotides read TGTGCCTGTTCGTCCCTCCCCTACAATGAGCAGTTCTTC. Translating it yields CACSSLPYNEQFF. Looking up the rest from reference TRBV30 and TRBJ2-1 gives the full variable domain: SQTIHQWPATLVQPVGSPLSLECTVEGTSNPNLYWYRQAAGRGLQLLFYSVGIGQISSEVPQNLSASRPQDRQFILSSKKLLLSDSGFYLCACSSLPYNEQFFGPGTRLTVL.

The CDR3 bases are TGTGCCAGCAGCCCACCGGGACAGGGGGCCTACGAGCAGTACTTC. Amino acid sequence: CASSPPGQGAYEQYF. This chain links TRBV5-6 with TRBJ2-7; 11 bases fit TRBD1. The CDR3 extends over 15 amino acids. CDR1 SGHDT and CDR2 YYEEEE come from the germline V gene. Trimming removed 4 bases from V and 2 bases from J; junction bases left unmatched: 5.

CDR3 coding DNA: TGTGCCAGCAGCTTCGGCAGGGGAAGGGACGAGCAGTACTTC. It translates to CASSFGRGRDEQYF. V is TRBV5-4 and J is TRBJ2-7; a weak D match, TRBD1 (6 bases). With 2 bases removed from V and 5 bases from J, the gap between germline ends came to 14 bases. Germline CDR1 and CDR2: SGHNT and YYREEE (reference sequence). This CDR3 is 14 amino acids long.

This sequence joins TRBV7-9 and TRBJ1-1; D is ambiguous. Deletions cut 8 bases from V and 1 base from J, with 11 bases between. The CDR3 length is 13 residues. Looked up from germline, CDR1 is SEHNR and CDR2 is FQNEAQ (reference sequence). In DNA form, the CDR3 reads TGTGCCAGCCGACCTCCAGGGAACACTGAAGCTTTCTTT. Its translation is CASRPPGNTEAFF.

V gene TRBV19 combines with J gene TRBJ1-5; D not certain. This CDR3 region has 15 residues. Germline V gene data show CDR1 as LNHDA and CDR2 as SQIVND (reference sequence). With 3 bases removed from V and 3 bases from J, the gap between germline ends came to 12 bases. Here the CDR3 DNA reads TGTGCCAGTAGTATTGACTCGGCTTTCAATCAGCCCCAGCATTTT. Translation: CASSIDSAFNQPQHF.

The chain is built from TRBV6-5 and TRBJ2-7; TRBD2 might be the D (5 bases). Germline CDR1 is MNHEY and CDR2 is SVGAGI. Trimming took off 0 bases at V and 5 bases at J, with 5 bases between the two ends. This CDR3 spans 12 amino acids. CDR3 in amino acids: CASSYSGDEQYF. The CDR3, as DNA: TGTGCCAGCAGTTACTCCGGGGACGAGCAGTACTTC.